Listed below are T cell receptor beta chains from one sample, sequenced in a study of control samples from healthy donors and cancer patients. Libraries were prepared by immunoSEQ multiplex PCR; TCRdb keeps only in-frame clonotypes and omits some of them. The data hold some 170,000 clones, with roughly 95% observed a single time. Sequenced sample: blood. These receptors all come from a woman aged 30 to 39 in good health. CDR3s include the opening cysteine and the closing phenylalanine or tryptophan. Each record gives: clone size, V gene, D gene, J gene, CDR3 DNA, CDR3 protein. D genes are given only for firm matches. Size values are once, few and many counts, or a class for expanded clones, and some rows have none.

-	TRBV5-1	TRBD1	TRBJ2-7	TGCGCCAGCAGCTTGACCGGGACAGGGGGCGCCCCCTACGAGCAGTACTTC	CASSLTGTGGAPYEQYF
-	TRBV28	TRBD1	TRBJ1-2	TGTGCCAGCAGTCCTGGGACAGGGTTCTATGGCTACACCTTC	CASSPGTGFYGYTF
once	TRBV7-9	TRBD1	TRBJ1-2	TGTGCCAGCAGCTTACAGGGGGCAGGTGGCTACACCTTC	CASSLQGAGGYTF
-	TRBV6-5	-	TRBJ2-5	TGTGCCAGCAGGAAGTCGGGGTCCTTCCCGGAGACCCAGTACTTC	CASRKSGSFPETQYF
-	TRBV5-4	-	TRBJ1-5	TGTGCCAGCAGCCCCGACAGCTCCCCCAATCAGCCCCAGCATTTT	CASSPDSSPNQPQHF
-	TRBV30	-	TRBJ2-2	TGTGCCTGGAGGGATACCGGGGAGCTGTTTTTT	CAWRDTGELFF
-	TRBV10-2	-	TRBJ1-2	TGCGCCAGCAGTGAGAATAGCGGGGGCTACACCTTC	CASSENSGGYTF
-	TRBV28	-	TRBJ1-6	TGTGCCAGCCCAGGGGCGCAGGCACCCCTCCACTTT	CASPGAQAPLHF
-	TRBV7-9	TRBD1	TRBJ2-2	TGTGCCAGCAGCACGGACAGGGTCTGGCACGGGGAGCTGTTTTTT	CASSTDRVWHGELFF
-	TRBV4-1	-	TRBJ1-1	TGCGCCAGCAGCCATTGGCCTGAGAACACTGAAGCTTTCTTT	CASSHWPENTEAFF
-	TRBV27	-	TRBJ1-5	TGTGCCAGCAGTTTCCGGGTTGGGAGGGAGCCCCAGCATTTT	CASSFRVGREPQHF
-	TRBV2	TRBD1	TRBJ1-2	TGTGCCAGCAGAACCGGGACAGGGGCTCTCTATGGCTACACCTTC	CASRTGTGALYGYTF
-	TRBV30	-	TRBJ2-7	TGTGCATGGACTCCGGCGGGCACCTACGAGCAGTACTTC	CAWTPAGTYEQYF
-	TRBV29-1	TRBD2	TRBJ2-1	TGCAGCGGTAGACTAGCGGGGGGACGGAGCTCCTACAATGAGCAGTTCTTC	CSGRLAGGRSSYNEQFF
-	TRBV25-1	TRBD1	TRBJ2-7	TGTGCCAGCAGTGAATCCCCCCCGACAGGGGGCTACGAGCAGTACTTC	CASSESPPTGGYEQYF
-	TRBV3-1/TRBV3-2	TRBD1	TRBJ1-1	TGTGCCAGCAGCCCATTACACGGACAGGGCGTTGAAGCTTTCTTT	CASSPLHGQGVEAFF
-	TRBV15	-	TRBJ2-3	TGTGCCACCAGCAGAGATTCAACAGATACGCAGTATTTT	CATSRDSTDTQYF
-	TRBV6-5	-	TRBJ1-1	TGTGCCAGCATTGGGACGAGTAACACTGAAGCTTTCTTT	CASIGTSNTEAFF
-	TRBV10-2	-	TRBJ2-7	TGCGCCAGCAGTGAGACCTCCCTTGTCACCTACGAGCAGTACTTC	CASSETSLVTYEQYF
-	TRBV2	TRBD1	TRBJ2-2	TGTGCCAACAGGGGCAGGAACACCGGGGAGCTGTTTTTT	CANRGRNTGELFF
once	TRBV6-1	-	TRBJ1-1	TGTGCCAGCACTGAAAAGGGTACTGAAGCTTTCTTT	CASTEKGTEAFF
-	TRBV5-8	-	TRBJ2-1	TGTGCCAGCAGTTTTACTTCAAGCTCCTACAATGAGCAGTTCTTC	CASSFTSSSYNEQFF
-	TRBV5-1	-	TRBJ2-5	TGCGCCAGCACCCGGCGGGGCGGGGAGACCCAGTACTTC	CASTRRGGETQYF
-	TRBV10-3	-	TRBJ1-2	TGTGCCATCAGTGAGTCTTCTCAAGGGTCTCTTGTCGGTGGCTACACCTTC	CAISESSQGSLVGGYTF
-	TRBV9	-	TRBJ2-5	TGTGCCCGCAGCGTAGAGGGCCAAGAGACCCAGTACTTC	CARSVEGQETQYF
-	TRBV24-1	-	TRBJ1-2	TGTGCCACCAGTGATTTGCGGACGGAGCATGGCTACACCTTC	CATSDLRTEHGYTF
-	TRBV30	-	TRBJ1-3	TGTGCCTGGAGTGTAGCCTTTAGAAACACCATATATTTT	CAWSVAFRNTIYF
-	TRBV4-1	TRBD1	TRBJ1-1	TGCGCCAGCAGCCAAGCCGGGACAGGGACCGAAGCTTTCTTT	CASSQAGTGTEAFF
-	TRBV28	-	TRBJ2-2	TGTGCCAGCAGTTCCGTCGGGGAGCTGTTTTTT	CASSSVGELFF
-	TRBV2	-	TRBJ1-4	TGTGCCAGCAGTGAGGCGGCGGGCTTTAATGAAAAACTGTTTTTT	CASSEAAGFNEKLFF
once	TRBV7-8	-	TRBJ1-5	TGTGCCAGCAGCTTAGCTAACATCCGCACTTCGAATCAGCCCCAGCATTTT	CASSLANIRTSNQPQHF
-	TRBV5-4	-	TRBJ2-6	TGTGCCAGCAGACCTTCCGGGTTGTTCTCACCTGGGGCCAACGTCCTGACTTTC	CASRPSGLFSPGANVLTF
-	TRBV6-2/TRBV6-3	TRBD1	TRBJ2-7	TGTGCCAGCAGTTACGGACAGGTTAACTCCTACGAGCAGTACTTC	CASSYGQVNSYEQYF
-	TRBV5-4	-	TRBJ2-2	TGTGCCAGCAGTCGAGGGACTAACACCGGGGAGCTGTTTTTT	CASSRGTNTGELFF
-	TRBV10-3	-	TRBJ2-7	TGTGCCATCAGGGGCCTCGACGGGAATTCCTACGAGCAGTACTTC	CAIRGLDGNSYEQYF
-	TRBV28	-	TRBJ1-5	TGTGCCAGCAGTTTACCCCAGGAGCCCCAGCATTTT	CASSLPQEPQHF
-	TRBV19	-	TRBJ1-2	TGTGCCAGTAGTACGAGGGTCCAAACTAACTATGGCTACACCTTC	CASSTRVQTNYGYTF
once	TRBV20-1	-	TRBJ2-1	TGCAGTGCTAGACCGGGCCCTGAGCAGTTCTTC	CSARPGPEQFF
-	TRBV3-1/TRBV3-2	-	TRBJ2-1	TGTGCCAGCAGCCAAGGGGTAGCTAAGACTGAGCAGTTCTTC	CASSQGVAKTEQFF
-	TRBV19	-	TRBJ1-4	TGTGCCAGTACTTTTCGGGCATCCGGCGATGGTGAAAAACTGTTTTTT	CASTFRASGDGEKLFF
-	TRBV9	TRBD1	TRBJ2-1	TGTGCCAGCAGCGTCCTGGGGACAGGGGTCTACAATGAGCAGTTCTTC	CASSVLGTGVYNEQFF
-	TRBV6-5	-	TRBJ1-1	TGTGCCAGCACCGAACGCGGGGGCTGGACTGAAGCTTTCTTT	CASTERGGWTEAFF
-	TRBV29-1	-	TRBJ1-1	TGCAGCGTTGAATACGGGACGAAGCGTATCATGAACACTGAAGCTTTCTTT	CSVEYGTKRIMNTEAFF
-	TRBV30	-	TRBJ2-1	TGTGCCTGGAGTGTAGTGAAGGTACCGTTCTTC	CAWSVVKVPFF
-	TRBV5-1	-	TRBJ1-1	TGCGCCAGCAGCTCACTGCCACAGGGGAACACTGAAGCTTTCTTT	CASSSLPQGNTEAFF
-	TRBV25-1	TRBD1	TRBJ1-4	TGTGCCAGCAGTGATTATGACAGGGGGAAACTGTTTTTT	CASSDYDRGKLFF